This T cell receptor beta chain was retrieved from a study of Tregs in tolerant kidney transplant recipients (dated by TCRdb to between 2018 and 2021). For the wider study: The study applied TCRbeta sequencing to find donor-specific regulatory T cells before combined kidney and bone marrow transplantation and then followed those same cells after transplant. Findings and caveats that apply to the study as a whole: The study was constrained by small patient numbers, and validation of the findings is required in larger populations and under other immunosuppression protocols. In tolerant patients, the expansion of donor-specific Tregs was greater than global Treg expansion, suggesting that the expansion was antigen-driven rather than nonspecific. For some patients, the PCR primers changed as time went on, which meant samples from those patients could not be compared with one another at the nucleotide level. Expanding Tregs with activated donor B cells appeared to identify the most biologically relevant and donor-specific TCRbeta repertoire. Biological reproducibility was not examined directly, but technical replication error appeared to be minimal.

Regarding this clone: Its antigen is not yet known. The CDR3 is cut off 3 residues early in the read; its end comes from the germline J gene.

For TCRbeta CDR3 sequencing, genomic DNA was extracted from sorted cells using the QIAGEN DNeasy Blood and Tissue Kit. High-throughput TCRbeta CDR3 sequencing, which included PCR amplification with bias correction and internal controls, was done commercially through immunoSEQ. As for the authors' bioinformatics: Unique productive TCRbeta sequences were defined by CDR3 nucleotide sequence where primers matched, and otherwise by CDR3 amino acid sequence together with Vbeta and Jbeta genes. To correct for sorting error, sequences found in more than one sorted population at a frequency ratio of 2:1 or less were discarded, and the remaining shared sequences were assigned to the population with the higher frequency. Donor-reactive sequences were defined as at least 5-fold expanded in CFSE-low cells versus unstimulated cells, with frequency of at least 0.01% in CFSE-low cells. Repertoire divergence was quantified by Jensen-Shannon divergence using the top 100 TCRbeta sequences ranked by frequency. When a sample had multiple sequencing runs, each run was corrected for sorting error separately and the runs were then pooled. TCRdb re-hosts the immuneACCESS table, in-frame sequences only. Its copies lack some clones; in the studies checked, an unresolved V gene accounts for under half of them, and the cause for the rest is not known. Clone size and V and J calls were adopted from that table, with D and trimming inferred from the DNA. This sample's clone table shows around 6,400 clones. The ten most abundant clones make up approximately 39% of the sample.

The transplants used related donors along with nonmyeloablative bone marrow transplantation, and in the human trials mixed chimerism was transient. Thawed PBMCs were FACS-sorted into unstimulated Tregs (CD4+CD25+CD127-), CD4+ non-Tregs (CD4+CD25-), CD4 cells and CD8 cells. The patients were 4 recipients of combined kidney and bone marrow transplants from the ITN036ST trial, and samples were available only from these trial subjects. Healthy control blood was processed by Ficoll density gradient to PBMCs and cryopreserved; patient PBMCs were collected before and after transplant. From the cysteine up to the phenylalanine, the CDR3 has a length of 16 residues. Shown are 39 bases from within the CDR3, in frame from base 1. Compared with germline, V lacks 5 bases and J lacks 3 bases; bases without a gene match: 12. The CDR1 and CDR2 encoded by the germline V gene (reference sequence) are LNHDA and SQIVND.

Rearrangement joined TRBV19 to TRBJ2-7; 8 of the junction bases match TRBD1. The source material was CD8+ T cells from blood (PBMCs), sampled 12 months after the transplant. The receptor comes from a human patient who received a combined kidney and bone marrow transplant. Post transplant, some T cells may arise from the graft donor. The covered CDR3 bases are TGTGCCAGTAGTGCGGACCGGGACAGGACCCGCTACGAG. Translation gives CASSADRDRTRYE. The whole CDR3 is CASSADRDRTRYEQYF.